These 5 T cell receptor beta chains came from one sample sequenced in a study of human T cells and chemical hapten exposure. TCRdb re-analysed the RACE reads in MiXCR, keeping a single row per CDR3 protein. The sample lists about 100,000 distinct CDR3 sequences, 10% to 13% occurring once. Sample time point: patch test 1, 2 weeks after DPC sensitization. Described treatment: therapeutic diphenylcyclopropenone sensitization with weekly scalp DPC. The sequencing here drew on whole blood, taken in connection with sensitization to the hapten diphenylcyclopropenone (DPC). The source of these receptors is a man in his forties with alopecia areata. Some clones in this sample may be carry-over from other donors' samples.

This clonotype was found a few times. The V and J genes are TRBV11-2 and TRBJ2-1; 7 nucleotides agree with TRBD2. CDR3 length: 13 residues. V shed 1 base and J 7 bases; nucleotides not matched to a gene: 1. The V gene's germline CDR1 is SGHAT and CDR2 FQNNGV. The CDR3 region has the DNA TGTGCCAGCAGCTTAGGACTAGCAAATGAGCAGTTCTTC. This translates into CASSLGLANEQFF.

This chain connects TRBV6-2 or TRBV6-3 to TRBJ2-3; maybe TRBD2 (6 bases). V lost 0 bases and J lost 4, with 17 bases in between. Germline V CDR1 and CDR2: MNHEY, SVGEGT. The CDR3 contains 17 residues. CDR3 in amino acids: CASSYSIPPSEADTQYF. CDR3 nucleotide sequence: TGTGCCAGCAGTTACTCGATCCCGCCTAGCGAGGCAGATACGCAGTATTTT.

This rearrangement joins TRBV7-9 to TRBJ2-1, with D possibly TRBD2 on 5 matching bases. The CDR3 is made up of 14 amino acids. The germline gives CDR1 SEHNR, CDR2 FQNEAQ (reference sequence). Trimming removed 0 bases from V and 6 bases from J, with 9 bases in between. CDR3 in amino acids: CASSLAKEVNEQFF. CDR3 DNA: TGTGCCAGCAGCTTAGCCAAGGAGGTCAATGAGCAGTTCTTC.

This clonotype was picked up a small number of times. V is TRBV9 and J is TRBJ2-1, with 12 bases fitting TRBD2. J gave up 12 bases and V 0 bases, and 16 bases lay outside the gene matches. Germline-derived CDR1 and CDR2 are SGDLS and YYNGEE. The CDR3 is 18 amino acids. CDR3: CASSVGASLAGGLKGQFF. As DNA, the CDR3 is TGTGCCAGCAGCGTAGGGGCATCACTAGCGGGAGGCCTTAAAGGGCAGTTCTTC.

The rearrangement links TRBV24-1 to TRBJ2-2; TRBD1 agrees at 10 bases. The ends lost 0 bases at V and 1 base at J; junction bases unmatched: 7. Per the germline V gene, CDR1 is KGHDR and CDR2 is SFDVKD. The length of the CDR3 is 19 residues. The chain's CDR3 is CATSDLPGTGAVNTGELFF. In DNA form, the CDR3 reads TGTGCCACCAGTGATTTGCCTGGGACAGGGGCCGTGAACACCGGGGAGCTGTTTTTT.